Reported below is one T cell receptor beta chain. Produced via immunoSEQ multiplex PCR; TCRdb's table is partial and in-frame only. The table includes roughly 40,000 clones, 90% detected once. The data derive from a study of T cell changes during pregnancy in multiple sclerosis. The source is a female donor with multiple sclerosis, enrolled in a pregnancy study. Sample: CD4+ T cells from peripheral blood mononuclear cells, taken in the third trimester of pregnancy.

CDR3 amino acids: CASSVEQGKLAKNIQYF. The CDR3 DNA follows: TGTGCCAGCTCAGTCGAACAGGGAAAGTTGGCCAAAAACATTCAGTACTTC. The genes are TRBV18 and TRBJ2-4, with D possibly TRBD1 on 6 matching bases. Germline CDR1 is KGHSH and CDR2 is LQKENI. The CDR3 sequence is 17 residues long. V was pared by 5 bases and J by 1 base, with 18 bases between.